The 19 T cell receptor beta chains below come from one sample, sequenced in a study of T cell responses to AZD1222 COVID-19 vaccine. The table came from immunoSEQ multiplex PCR; TCRdb's copy has only in-frame clones and leaves some out. The sample comprises 150,000 to 200,000 clones, roughly 90% of which are singletons, and roughly 1.5% rests with the top ten. The specimen comprised peripheral blood, sampled on day 0 of AZD1222 vaccination. The origin of the receptors is an adult in good health.

The CDR3 DNA is TGTGCCAGCAGCGCACAATCAACAGGGTTGGATCACGAGCAGTACTTC. Its protein product is CASSAQSTGLDHEQYF. This sequence joins TRBV27 and TRBJ2-7, with D tentatively TRBD1 (6 bases). Germline assignment: CDR1 MNHEY and CDR2 SMNVEV (reference sequence). The CDR3 sequence is 16 residues long. V was pared by 6 bases and J by 5 bases, with 23 bases between.

The chain's CDR3 is CASSLGQANTEAFF. The CDR3 nucleotides are TGTGCCAGCAGTTTAGGGCAGGCGAACACTGAAGCTTTCTTT. The genes are TRBV27 and TRBJ1-1; no firm D call. Germline CDR1 is MNHEY and CDR2 is SMNVEV (reference sequence). V gave up 2 bases and J gave up 1 base, with 8 bases separating them. This CDR3 contains 14 residues.

This chain uses TRBV6-5 with TRBJ1-6; no reliable D call. The CDR3 is 15 residues long. Germline V gene data show CDR1 as MNHEY and CDR2 as SVGAGI. The V gene lost 6 bases and the J gene lost 8 bases, with 17 bases spanning the gap. The DNA of the CDR3 is TGTGCCAGCAGAGCCGCCTTAGGTTTATATTCACCCCTCCACTTT. Its protein is CASRAALGLYSPLHF.

J is TRBJ1-3 and V is TRBV6-5; tentative D call: TRBD1 (6 bases). The germline V and J ends were trimmed by 4 bases and 0 bases, with 10 bases remaining between them. The germline V gene has CDR1 MNHEY and CDR2 SVGAGI. This CDR3 contains 15 residues. This CDR3 is CASSSTGSSGNTIYF. For the CDR3, the DNA is TGTGCCAGCAGTTCAACAGGGAGCTCTGGAAACACCATATATTTT.

The chain couples TRBV5-1 to TRBJ2-3; D is uncertain. V dropped 0 bases and J dropped 2 bases, with 10 bases sitting between them. CDR3 length: 15 residues. Germline values: CDR1 SGHRS, CDR2 YFSETQ. The CDR3 is CASSLGRAYTDTQYF. In DNA form, the CDR3 reads TGCGCCAGCAGCTTGGGTAGGGCCTACACAGATACGCAGTATTTT.

The CDR3, as DNA: TGTGCCAGCAGGTCTAGCGGGAGTTCCCGAAATGAGCAGTTCTTC. Protein: CASRSSGSSRNEQFF. The chain couples TRBV6-5 to TRBJ2-1; 10 bases map to TRBD2. The CDR3 extends over 15 amino acids. Germline V gene sequence: CDR1 MNHEY, CDR2 SVGAGI. V lost 6 bases and J lost 7; bases outside the gene matches: 9.

The chain recombines TRBV6-5 with TRBJ1-1, with D uncertain. Germline lookup yields CDR1 MNHEY and CDR2 SVGAGI. The V end lost 6 bases, the J end lost 7 bases, and 15 bases lay between the germline ends. The CDR3 runs to 13 residues. The CDR3 protein is CASSPQGLLEAFF. CDR3 coding DNA: TGTGCCAGCAGCCCCCAAGGGCTCCTTGAAGCTTTCTTT.

The chain has TRBV6-5 and TRBJ1-6, with 9 bases matching TRBD1. The CDR3 has 15 amino acids. The J segment lost 4 bases and the V segment lost 2 bases, leaving 0 bases of the junction unmatched. CDR1 MNHEY and CDR2 SVGAGI come from the germline V gene. CDR3 sequence reads: CASSYGTGYNSPLHF. The CDR3 nucleotides read TGTGCCAGCAGTTACGGGACAGGGTATAATTCACCCCTCCACTTT.

The chain is built from TRBV9 and TRBJ2-2; tentative D call: TRBD1 (5 bases). V was cut by 0 bases and J by 0 bases, with 12 bases left in between. The germline CDR1 and CDR2 sequences are SGDLS and YYNGEE. The CDR3 totals 17 residues. The CDR3 DNA reads as TGTGCCAGCAGCGTAGCTACTGGGGCCCCGAACACCGGGGAGCTGTTTTTT. This sequence encodes CASSVATGAPNTGELFF.

The chain recombines TRBV4-3 with TRBJ2-5; the D gene is possibly TRBD2 (6 bases). This CDR3 is 15 amino acids long. The ends were cut back, 0 bases at V and 5 bases at J, with 13 bases in the middle. Germline assignment: CDR1 LGHNA and CDR2 YSLEER. DNA for the CDR3: TGCGCCAGCAGCCAAGATCGCGGGGTAATGGAGACCCAGTACTTC. This translates into CASSQDRGVMETQYF.

J is TRBJ2-1 and V is TRBV2; D perhaps matches TRBD1 (6 bases). Trimming stripped 5 bases from V and 8 bases from J, with 13 bases between. The CDR3 has 13 residues. Germline-derived CDR1 and CDR2 are SNHLY and FYNNEI. CDR3 sequence (DNA): TGTGCCAGCAGTAATTATGGGGGCGATGAGCAGTTCTTC. This translates into CASSNYGGDEQFF.

The chain has TRBV5-6 and TRBJ1-1, with D maybe TRBD1 (5 bases). CDR1 is SGHDT, CDR2 YYEEEE, per germline. The CDR3 runs 15 residues. V was clipped by 0 bases and J by 3 bases, with 12 bases between them. This CDR3 is CASSLGQGRDTEAFF. The CDR3 nucleotides read TGTGCCAGCAGCTTGGGGCAGGGCCGGGACACTGAAGCTTTCTTT.

The J gene is TRBJ2-5, the V gene TRBV13; D is uncertain. The CDR3 covers 14 residues. CDR1 is PRHDT and CDR2 is FYEKMQ in the germline V gene (reference sequence). Between the trimmed V and J ends, which lost 0 bases and 4 bases, there was a span of 9 bases. The CDR3 nucleotides are TGTGCCAGCAGCTTAGGCCTACGGCCAGAGACCCAGTACTTC. It translates to CASSLGLRPETQYF. Together with reference TRBV13 and TRBJ2-5, the CDR3 gives the full variable domain: AAGVIQSPRHLIKEKRETATLKCYPIPRHDTVYWYQQGPGQDPQFLISFYEKMQSDKGSIPDRFSAQQFSDYHSELNMSSLELGDSALYFCASSLGLRPETQYFGPGTRLLVL.

This clone was observed a single time. The genes are TRBV5-4 and TRBJ2-1; D remains unclear. CDR1 SGHNT and CDR2 YYREEE come from the germline V gene (reference sequence). The CDR3 covers 15 residues. Trimming took 4 bases from V and 4 from J, leaving 15 bases between them. CDR3 coding DNA: TGTGCCAGCAGCCCCCCGTTGGGTATTTACAATGAGCAGTTCTTC. Protein product: CASSPPLGIYNEQFF.

This clone was found once. The V call is TRBV4-3, the J call TRBJ2-2; TRBD2 is a possible D gene (6 bases). Between the trimmed V and J ends, which lost 0 bases and 2 bases, there was a span of 13 bases. The CDR3 is made up of 17 amino acids. Germline values: CDR1 LGHNA, CDR2 YSLEER. CDR3 DNA: TGCGCCAGCAGCCAAGATTGGAGGGGAACAAACACCGGGGAGCTGTTTTTT. As protein: CASSQDWRGTNTGELFF.

This chain connects TRBV7-2 to TRBJ1-1; D call uncertain. The CDR3 has 12 amino acids. Between the trimmed V and J ends, which lost 8 bases and 5 bases, there was a span of 12 bases. The V gene's germline CDR1 is SGHTA and CDR2 FQGNSA. CDR3 in amino acids: CASLLSRTEAFF. The CDR3 nucleotides read TGTGCCAGCCTCCTTTCGAGGACTGAAGCTTTCTTT.

V and J are TRBV10-1 and TRBJ1-1; D is uncertain. Germline CDR1 reads WNHNN; CDR2 reads SYGVQD (reference sequence). The CDR3 loop spans 14 amino acids. The V end lost 0 bases, the J end lost 0 bases, and 5 bases lay between the germline ends. The CDR3 DNA is TGCGCCAGCAGTGAGTCGGTTATGAACACTGAAGCTTTCTTT. It specifies CASSESVMNTEAFF.

The chain is built from TRBV24-1 and TRBJ2-2; D gene unclear. Trimming left V 5 bases short and J 0 bases short, with 3 bases between. This CDR3 is built from 13 residues. Germline CDR1 KGHDR, CDR2 SFDVKD. In DNA, the CDR3 is TGTGCCACCAGTGTTGCGAACACCGGGGAGCTGTTTTTT. Protein product: CATSVANTGELFF.

The chain uses TRBV6-6 and TRBJ1-5; 7 bases agree with TRBD1. This CDR3 contains 14 residues. The germline CDR1 and CDR2 sequences are MNHNY and SVGAGI (reference sequence). The V gene end was trimmed by 4 bases and the J gene end by 4 bases; junction bases not matched to a gene: 4. The CDR3: CASSLGDSNQPQHF. The CDR3 region has the DNA TGTGCCAGCAGTTTAGGGGACAGTAATCAGCCCCAGCATTTT.